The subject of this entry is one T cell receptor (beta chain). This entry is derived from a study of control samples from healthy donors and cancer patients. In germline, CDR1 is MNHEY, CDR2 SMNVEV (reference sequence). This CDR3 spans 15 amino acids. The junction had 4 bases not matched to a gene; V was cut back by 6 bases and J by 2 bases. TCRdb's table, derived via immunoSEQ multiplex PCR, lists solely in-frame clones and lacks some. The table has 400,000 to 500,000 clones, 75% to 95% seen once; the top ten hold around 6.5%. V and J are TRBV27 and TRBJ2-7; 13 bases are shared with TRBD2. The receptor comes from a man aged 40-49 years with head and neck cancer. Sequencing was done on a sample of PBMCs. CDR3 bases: TGTGCCAGCAGCACCGGGACTAGCGGGACCTACGAGCAGTACTTC. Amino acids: CASSTGTSGTYEQYF.